The next 11 T cell receptor beta chains were all read from a single sample in a study of blood T cell repertoires in COVID-19. TCRdb keeps only in-frame clones here, not all; method: immunoSEQ multiplex PCR. This table has about 200,000 clones, around four fifths appearing once. Sequencing was done on a sample of peripheral blood. The receptors were sampled from a man aged 55 to 69 with COVID-19, enrolled during active disease.

This chain links TRBV27 with TRBJ2-1; possibly TRBD2 for D (5 bases). In germline, CDR1 is MNHEY, CDR2 SMNVEV (reference sequence). This CDR3 is built from 14 residues. Trimming took off 5 bases at V and 8 bases at J, with 16 bases between the two ends. The CDR3 bases are TGTGCCAGCAGTCCACGACTAAACATTGATGAGCAGTTCTTC. Translating it yields CASSPRLNIDEQFF.

The V call is TRBV7-2, the J call TRBJ2-1; a weak D match, TRBD2 (5 bases). Germline assignment: CDR1 SGHTA and CDR2 FQGNSA. The CDR3 loop spans 14 amino acids. The ends were cut back, 5 bases at V and 8 bases at J, with 16 bases in the middle. CDR3 DNA sequence: TGTGCCAGCAGCAAAGTGAGGACTGTCTATGAGCAGTTCTTC. This encodes CASSKVRTVYEQFF.

The CDR3 loop is CASSQGAGARETQYF. The CDR3, as DNA: TGTGCCAGCAGCCAAGGAGCGGGAGCTAGGGAGACCCAGTACTTC. V usage is TRBV3-1 (or the pseudogene TRBV3-2) and J usage is TRBJ2-5; 8 bases agree with TRBD2. Germline assignment: CDR1 LGHDT and CDR2 YNNKEL (reference sequence). The trim removed 1 base at V and 5 bases at J, leaving 6 bases unmatched. This CDR3 has 15 residues.

In its sample, this clone was seen a few times. V gene TRBV29-1 combines with J gene TRBJ1-1; 8 bases fit TRBD1. This CDR3 is built from 11 residues. J was trimmed by 6 bases and V by 4 bases; bases with no gene match: 1. Germline loops: CDR1 SQVTM, CDR2 ANQGSEA. CDR3 sequence (DNA): TGCAGCGTTGCACAGGGGGCTGAAGCTTTCTTT. It specifies CSVAQGAEAFF. The full variable domain, with the rest looked up from reference TRBV29-1 and TRBJ1-1, is SAVISQKPSRDICQRGTSLTIQCQVDSQVTMMFWYRQQPGQSLTLIATANQGSEATYESGFVIDKFPISRPNLTFSTLTVSNMSPEDSSIYLCSVAQGAEAFFGQGTRLTVV.

CDR3: CASSQEDSYNEQFF. Here the CDR3 DNA reads TGCGCCAGCAGCCAGGAGGACAGCTACAATGAGCAGTTCTTC. The chain couples TRBV5-1 to TRBJ2-1, with TRBD1 as a possible D gene (6 bases). This CDR3 region has 14 residues. V lost 4 bases, J lost 3 bases, and 11 bases lay in between. Looked up from germline, CDR1 is SGHRS and CDR2 is YFSETQ.

The chain has TRBV6-5 and TRBJ1-2; the D gene is possibly TRBD1 (5 bases). The CDR3 spans 13 residues. With 7 bases removed from V and 3 bases from J, the gap between germline ends came to 12 bases. Germline loops: CDR1 MNHEY, CDR2 SVGAGI. The CDR3, as DNA: TGTGCCAGCACCTTTAGACAGCACTATGGCTACACCTTC. Its protein is CASTFRQHYGYTF.

The V and J genes are TRBV7-9 and TRBJ2-1; 7 bases are shared with TRBD1. The CDR3 length is 15 residues. Unmatched junction bases numbered 11, after V lost 4 bases and J lost 8 bases. The germline gives CDR1 SEHNR, CDR2 FQNEAQ (reference sequence). The CDR3 is CASSWSGDRAHEQFF. CDR3 DNA sequence: TGTGCCAGCAGCTGGTCAGGTGACAGGGCCCATGAGCAGTTCTTC.

This chain joins TRBV2 and TRBJ1-2, with 7 bases aligning to TRBD1. Trimming took 6 bases from V and 2 from J; bases not matched to a gene: 6. The CDR3 loop spans 14 amino acids. CDR1 and CDR2 (germline): SNHLY, FYNNEI. CDR3 nucleotides: TGTGCCAGCAGCACAGGGACAGAGAACTATGGCTACACCTTC. Its protein product is CASSTGTENYGYTF.

V usage is TRBV7-2 and J usage is TRBJ1-2; TRBD1 might be the D (6 bases). CDR1 SGHTA and CDR2 FQGNSA come from the germline V gene. Trimming pared 3 bases from V and 4 bases from J, leaving 12 bases between. The CDR3 has 14 residues. In DNA, the CDR3 is TGTGCCAGCAGCTTCAGGGGCAGGTTCTATGGCTACACCTTC. The encoded protein is CASSFRGRFYGYTF.

CDR3 residues: CAWIGLAGASYNEQFF. In DNA form, the CDR3 reads TGTGCCTGGATCGGACTAGCGGGAGCCTCCTACAATGAGCAGTTCTTC. The chain employs TRBV30 and TRBJ2-1; 13 positions agree with TRBD2. The CDR3 extends over 16 amino acids. V lost 4 bases to trimming and J lost 0 bases; unmatched junction nucleotides: 3. In germline, CDR1 is GTSNPN, CDR2 SVGIG (reference sequence).

This clone was seen a single time. In DNA, the CDR3 is TGTGCCTGGAGATGGGCGACAGATAATTCACCCCTCCACTTT. Its translation is CAWRWATDNSPLHF. The chain couples TRBV30 to TRBJ1-6, with D perhaps matching TRBD1 (5 bases). V was cut by 3 bases and J by 5 bases, with 11 bases left in between. CDR1 is GTSNPN, CDR2 SVGIG, per germline (reference sequence). This CDR3 region has 14 residues.